These T cell receptor beta chains were read from a single sample in a study of blood T cells in healthy people across ages. TCRdb reanalysed the 5' RACE reads using MiXCR and keeps one entry per CDR3 protein. The sample lists roughly 730,000 distinct CDR3 sequences, approximately 60% seen once, with roughly 25% in the top ten. The sequencing input was blood. All receptors derive from a man aged 40-50 years in good health. Each CDR3 is given with its conserved first and last residue. Fields, in order: D gene, V gene, J gene, clone size, CDR3 protein, CDR3 DNA. A D gene is named only where the DNA matches it firmly. Only part of the rows carry a size: once, few, many, or a class if the clone is expanded.

>TRBD1|TRBV7-8|TRBJ2-1|NA
CASSLLTGERHEQFF
TGTGCCAGCAGCTTGCTCACAGGGGAACGCCATGAGCAGTTCTTC
>NA|TRBV7-3|TRBJ2-3|NA
CASSIQVGTDTQYF
TGTGCCAGCAGCATTCAGGTTGGGACAGATACGCAGTATTTT
>NA|TRBV18|TRBJ2-1|NA
CASSPLGSNEQFF
TGTGCCAGCTCACCCCTGGGTAGCAATGAGCAGTTCTTC
>TRBD2|TRBV12-3/TRBV12-4|TRBJ2-7|few
CASSSTWGGSYEQYF
TGTGCCAGCAGTAGCACCTGGGGGGGCTCCTACGAGCAGTACTTC
>NA|TRBV4-2|TRBJ2-7|NA
CASSRRMGQTSHEQYF
TGTGCCAGCAGCCGAAGAATGGGCCAAACCTCCCACGAGCAGTACTTC
>TRBD2|TRBV7-8|TRBJ2-1|NA
CASSPLAGGPFYEQFF
TGTGCCAGCAGCCCCTTAGCGGGAGGGCCTTTCTACGAGCAGTTCTTC
>NA|TRBV6-2/TRBV6-3|TRBJ2-1|NA
CASKADSYNEQFF
TGTGCCAGCAAGGCAGACTCCTACAATGAGCAGTTCTTC
>TRBD1|TRBV6-2/TRBV6-3|TRBJ1-1|NA
CASSYHPRTGRDTEAFF
TGTGCCAGCAGTTACCACCCAAGGACAGGACGGGACACTGAAGCTTTCTTT
>NA|TRBV7-9|TRBJ2-6|NA
CASSRTAHSGANALTF
TGTGCCAGCAGTCGGACAGCCCACTCTGGGGCCAACGCCCTGACTTTC
>TRBD1|TRBV29-1|TRBJ1-2|NA
CSVVDRDRASGYTF
TGCAGCGTTGTGGACCGGGACAGGGCCTCTGGCTACACCTTC
>NA|TRBV7-6|TRBJ1-4|NA
CASSGGGRFEKLFF
TGTGCCAGCAGCGGAGGGGGGAGGTTCGAAAAACTGTTTTTT